Here is one T cell receptor beta chain with its context. Donors of Cohort 3 who recovered were those that had two negative PCRs, clearance, or symptom resolution. The entry originates in a study of blood T cell repertoires in COVID-19. Overall study: Italy, Spain and the United States were the sources of the convalescent and acute COVID-19 samples.

Germline V CDR1 and CDR2: MNHEY, SVGAGI. This CDR3 region has 15 residues. Losses at the gene ends were 6 bases for V and 7 bases for J; bases not matched to a gene: 9. TCRdb keeps only in-frame clones here, not all; method: immunoSEQ multiplex PCR. The table includes around 200,000 clones, approximately 90% detected once. Sequenced material: PBMCs or T cells enriched from blood (not recorded which). The chain joins TRBV6-5 to TRBJ2-1; 10 bases fit TRBD2. The TCR was taken from a woman aged 30 to 39 who had recovered from COVID-19. For the CDR3, the DNA is TGTGCCAGCAGCTCTCCTAGCGGGGGCTGGAATGAGCAGTTCTTC. This codes for CASSSPSGGWNEQFF.